The clone carrying this TCR beta chain was counted only a few times. The germline V gene has CDR1 DFQATT and CDR2 SNEGSKA (reference sequence). The CDR3 sequence is 15 residues long. V lost 0 bases and J 5 bases, leaving 13 bases between the germline ends. TCRdb ran MiXCR on the PCR reads. The table lists some 7,300 clones, more than 15% of them singletons. No patient received treatment before thyroid surgery. These data belong to a study of metastatic and nonmetastatic thyroid tumors. Overall study: The study looked at repertoires side by side in blood and in tumor or nodule tissue from malignant and benign thyroid patients.

The gene calls are TRBV20-1 and TRBJ2-2; D ambiguous. The clonotype was recovered from a male donor with papillary thyroid cancer or a benign thyroid nodule (not recorded which). Some clones in this sample may be carry-over from other donors' samples. Specimen: adjacent normal tissue. CDR3 sequence: CSAREPGRMTGELFF. The CDR3 bases are TGCAGTGCTAGAGAACCGGGCAGGATGACCGGGGAGCTGTTTTTT.